This is a list of T cell receptor beta chains from one sample in a study of blood T cell repertoires in COVID-19. Using immunoSEQ multiplex PCR, the repertoire was profiled, and TCRdb retains in-frame clones only, with some absent. The sample records a few hundred thousand clones, around 90% being singletons. Specimen: PBMCs or T cells enriched from blood (not recorded which). These receptors were collected from a woman aged 50 to 65 who had recovered from COVID-19. The CDR3 runs from the conserved cysteine through the conserved F or W. A D gene is named only where the DNA matches it firmly. The size field is filled for only some rows; it gives once, few, many or a size class.

CDR3nt,CDR3aa,d_gene,j_gene,v_gene,abundance
TGTGCCACCAAGGCCAGGGGCTCCTACGAGCAGTACTTC,CATKARGSYEQYF,.,TRBJ2-7,TRBV19,.
TGTGCCAGTAGTATTTATACAGGGGCCTACGAGCAGTACTTC,CASSIYTGAYEQYF,TRBD1,TRBJ2-7,TRBV19,once
TGTGCCAGCAGCTTATCGTCACTAGGAGGGGAGACCCAGTACTTC,CASSLSSLGGETQYF,.,TRBJ2-5,TRBV7-2,.
TGTGCCAGCAGCCTAGCGGGAGTTGAGACCCAGTACTTC,CASSLAGVETQYF,TRBD2,TRBJ2-5,TRBV7-9,.
TGTGCCAGCAGCTTAGTCCCAGCGGGAGGGGAGGGCACAGATACGCAGTATTTT,CASSLVPAGGEGTDTQYF,TRBD2,TRBJ2-3,TRBV11-2,.
TGTGCCAGTAGTCCCCTAGGGAGCTCCTACAATGAGCAGTTCTTC,CASSPLGSSYNEQFF,.,TRBJ2-1,TRBV19,.
TGTGCCAGCAGCCAAGATCTAGCGGGGTACCAAGAGACCCAGTACTTC,CASSQDLAGYQETQYF,TRBD2,TRBJ2-5,TRBV3-1/TRBV3-2,.
TGTGCCAGTAGTCCGGGAAACACCATATATTTT,CASSPGNTIYF,.,TRBJ1-3,TRBV19,.
TGTGCCAGCAGCTTGGCCGCGTCGAGCGGGCAAGAGACCCAGTACTTC,CASSLAASSGQETQYF,.,TRBJ2-5,TRBV5-4,.
TGTGCCAGCAATCGGCAGGGGGGCACCGGGGAGCTGTTTTTT,CASNRQGGTGELFF,.,TRBJ2-2,TRBV6-5,.
TGTGCCAGCAGTTTGCTGAGCTCCTACGAGCAGTACTTC,CASSLLSSYEQYF,.,TRBJ2-7,TRBV28,.
TGTGCCAGCAGCTCCCGACTTGACAGGGGTAGGACCGGGGAGCTGTTTTTT,CASSSRLDRGRTGELFF,TRBD1,TRBJ2-2,TRBV9,.
TGTGCCTGGAGTACCTACAGGGAGTCCCTGAAAAATTCACCCCTCCACTTT,CAWSTYRESLKNSPLHF,.,TRBJ1-6,TRBV30,.
TGTGCCAGCAGTTTTCCCCCGGGACAGGGCCGTAGCAATCAGCCCCAGCATTTT,CASSFPPGQGRSNQPQHF,TRBD1,TRBJ1-5,TRBV28,.
TGTGCCGTTAAAATAGCGGGGAGCTCCTACGAGCAGTACTTC,CAVKIAGSSYEQYF,TRBD2,TRBJ2-7,TRBV2,.
TGTGCCAGCAGCTTGGGGCCTAGCGGGGGATATTCCTACGAGCAGTACTTC,CASSLGPSGGYSYEQYF,TRBD2,TRBJ2-7,TRBV5-5,.
TGTGCCAGCAGCCAAGCCGGACAGGGCTACGAGCAGTACTTC,CASSQAGQGYEQYF,TRBD1,TRBJ2-7,TRBV3-1/TRBV3-2,few
TGTGCCAGCAGCCCCTCGAACATTCAGTACTTC,CASSPSNIQYF,.,TRBJ2-4,TRBV11-2,.
TGTGCCAGCAGTAGGACAGGGAACGAGCAGTACTTC,CASSRTGNEQYF,TRBD1,TRBJ2-7,TRBV12-3/TRBV12-4,.
TGTGCCAGCAGTTTATTTCGGGGGAATCAGCCCCAGCATTTT,CASSLFRGNQPQHF,.,TRBJ1-5,TRBV27,.
TGTGCCAGCAGTGAAAATCTGGGAGACAACTATGGCTACACCTTC,CASSENLGDNYGYTF,.,TRBJ1-2,TRBV6-1,.
TGTGCCAGCAGCTTAGGGACTAGCGGGAACTCCTACAATGAGCAGTTCTTC,CASSLGTSGNSYNEQFF,TRBD2,TRBJ2-1,TRBV7-9,few
TGTGCCAGCAGTTACTTGCCCGGGGGAAGGAACAATCAGCCCCAGCATTTT,CASSYLPGGRNNQPQHF,.,TRBJ1-5,TRBV6-2/TRBV6-3,.
TGTGCCAGCACCAAACTGGTCGCCGGAAACACCATATATTTT,CASTKLVAGNTIYF,.,TRBJ1-3,TRBV6-5,.
TGTGCCAGTAGTATTGTGAGGGGGCAAAATGAAAAACTGTTTTTT,CASSIVRGQNEKLFF,TRBD1,TRBJ1-4,TRBV19,.
TGTGCCAGCTCACCCAAAGCGGACAGTGGGATCTATGGCTACACCTTC,CASSPKADSGIYGYTF,.,TRBJ1-2,TRBV18,.
TGCGCCAGCAGCTTCCGGGCTAGCGCTTACGAGCAGTACTTC,CASSFRASAYEQYF,.,TRBJ2-7,TRBV5-1,.
TGTGCCACCTCGAACAGGGACGGGCTGTTTTTT,CATSNRDGLFF,.,TRBJ2-2,TRBV2,.
TGTGCCAGCAGACCCACAGGGGTTACTGAAGCTTTCTTT,CASRPTGVTEAFF,TRBD1,TRBJ1-1,TRBV11-1,.
TGTGCCAGCAGCGCGGACTCTAACCCCAATTCACCCCTCCACTTT,CASSADSNPNSPLHF,.,TRBJ1-6,TRBV5-4,.
TGTGCCAGCAGCACCGAGAATGAGCAGTTCTTC,CASSTENEQFF,.,TRBJ2-1,TRBV7-6,.
TGTGCCAGCAGTGCGCCTAGCGGGGGGGTAGCCGGGGAGCTGTTTTTT,CASSAPSGGVAGELFF,TRBD2,TRBJ2-2,TRBV2,.
TGTGCCACCAAGAGACTAGCGGGAGGTGCCTACGAGCAGTACTTC,CATKRLAGGAYEQYF,TRBD2,TRBJ2-7,TRBV15,.
TGTGCCAGCTCACCCGATACGGGATACTATGGCTACACCTTC,CASSPDTGYYGYTF,.,TRBJ1-2,TRBV18,.
TGTGCCAGCAGTTTAGAGACATACTCTGAGCAGTTCTTC,CASSLETYSEQFF,.,TRBJ2-1,TRBV27,once
TGTGCCAGCAGTTCCCTAGCGGGAGGCCAGCAGTACTTC,CASSSLAGGQQYF,TRBD2,TRBJ2-7,TRBV12-3/TRBV12-4,.
TGTGCCAGCAGTACAACAGGGGGTCGCACAGATACGCAGTATTTT,CASSTTGGRTDTQYF,TRBD1,TRBJ2-3,TRBV6-5,.
TGTGCCAGTAGTATTGGGGCCAGGGGTAACACTGAAGCTTTCTTT,CASSIGARGNTEAFF,.,TRBJ1-1,TRBV19,few
TGCAGCGTTGTGGCGGACAGGACGTTAAACACTGAAGCTTTCTTT,CSVVADRTLNTEAFF,TRBD1,TRBJ1-1,TRBV29-1,once
TGTGCCAGCAGCCCGAGGACTAGCGGGAGCGGCGGGGAGCTGTTTTTT,CASSPRTSGSGGELFF,TRBD2,TRBJ2-2,TRBV5-4,.
TGTGCCAGTAGTAGTACAGCTTACACCGGGGAGCTGTTTTTT,CASSSTAYTGELFF,.,TRBJ2-2,TRBV19,.
TGTGCCAGTAGTGGCCTTGCGGGGATTGGGAGCACTGAAGCTTTCTTT,CASSGLAGIGSTEAFF,.,TRBJ1-1,TRBV19,.
TGTGCCAGCAGTGAAGACGACAGGGGAGGGGAGGAGACCCAGTACTTC,CASSEDDRGGEETQYF,.,TRBJ2-5,TRBV2,.
TGTGCCAGCAGTTATGGGGCATACAATGAGCAGTTCTTC,CASSYGAYNEQFF,.,TRBJ2-1,TRBV6-2/TRBV6-3,.
TGTGCCAGCAGCTTAGGAGCCGCGCCATACAATGAGCAGTTCTTC,CASSLGAAPYNEQFF,.,TRBJ2-1,TRBV7-9,.
TGTGCCAGCAGCCCGAGGACAGGGGGCGAAGAGACCCAGTACTTC,CASSPRTGGEETQYF,TRBD1,TRBJ2-5,TRBV11-2,.
TGTGCCAGCAGCTATTCAGGCTTCGGCTCTGGAAACACCATATATTTT,CASSYSGFGSGNTIYF,.,TRBJ1-3,TRBV7-2,.
TGTGCTAGCAGCCAGACAGGGGTAGAGACCCAGTACTTC,CASSQTGVETQYF,TRBD1,TRBJ2-5,TRBV7-7,.
TGTGCCATCATGTCTGCTATGGGGCCGACCCATAGCACAGATACGCAGTATTTT,CAIMSAMGPTHSTDTQYF,.,TRBJ2-3,TRBV10-3,.
TGTGCCAGCAGCCAAGATCGCGGCACCATATATTTT,CASSQDRGTIYF,.,TRBJ1-3,TRBV3-1/TRBV3-2,.
TGTGCCAGCAGCCAAGAGGGACTAGCGGGATCCGGGGAGCTGTTTTTT,CASSQEGLAGSGELFF,TRBD2,TRBJ2-2,TRBV3-1/TRBV3-2,.
TGTGCCAGCAGTTTATCCGCCCTAGCGGTGTCAGATACGCAGTATTTT,CASSLSALAVSDTQYF,TRBD2,TRBJ2-3,TRBV28,.
TGTGCCAGCAGCTTTTCGGGGGTTGATGGCTACACCTTC,CASSFSGVDGYTF,.,TRBJ1-2,TRBV7-9,.
TGTGCCAGCAGTTTAGTTCCGGGGAAGGAAGAGACCCAGTACTTC,CASSLVPGKEETQYF,.,TRBJ2-5,TRBV28,.